This paragraph covers one TCR beta chain sequence. The antigen this receptor binds is unknown. Per-base quality was not reported, and no clone a single base away is much larger than it. The sample originates from a study of T-cell memory formation after mild COVID-19 (TCRdb year 2021). Looking at the study overall: TCR sequence clusters from the two donors were found to be largely donor specific. In a couple of donors, T-cell clones that expanded and contracted after mild COVID-19 were tracked by sequencing TCRalpha and TCRbeta repertoires over time. Two young, previously healthy adult volunteers made up the cohort, one male and one female. The full study reports these points: The study included only a couple of mild cases, and larger cohorts that include severe cases with pre-infection samples were judged to be necessary. The detection of some responding clones in pre-infection memory suggests that pre-existing cross-reactive memory T cells joined the SARS-CoV-2 response. SARS-CoV-2 specificity was not confirmed for the second-wave clones peaking on day 37. Contracting CD4+ clones turned up mainly in the CM and EM memory subsets, whereas EMRA was where CD8+ clones were enriched. Clones that contracted from day 15 to 85 showed balanced CD4/CD8 phenotypes, whereas a second wave of clones that expanded from day 15 to 37 leaned towards CD4+.

Ficoll-Paque density gradient centrifugation was used to isolate PBMCs. The instrument given in TCRdb is Illumina NovaSeq 6000. TCRalpha and TCRbeta cDNA libraries were built by 5'RACE with constant-segment primers, adding sample barcodes and unique molecular identifiers. RNA was extracted from every sample with Trizol reagent. Amplification of the libraries took two PCR steps, and the second step added a second sample barcode plus Illumina TruSeq adapters. Sequencing of the libraries was done on an Illumina NovaSeq, producing 2 x 150 bp paired-end reads. Per the source publication's procedure: With migec v1.2.7, reads were demultiplexed and then collapsed into UMI-guided consensus sequences. Using mixcr v2.1.11, UMI consensuses were aligned to TRA and TRB V and J templates and then assembled into clonotypes. Expanded or contracted clonotypes were those called significant by both edgeR and NoisET, with noise models trained on biological replicates. For edgeR calls, the cutoffs were a false discovery rate-adjusted p below 0.01 and a log2 fold-change threshold of 1. As an exploratory analysis of dynamics, max-normalized trajectories of the 1000 most abundant clonotypes were examined by PCA with hierarchical clustering. The CD4 or CD8 phenotype of responding clones was assigned using the separately sequenced CD4+ and CD8+ repertoires. TCRdb cleaned the public reads at Q25 with fastp, built clones with MiXCR and kept in-frame beta chains. Every entry covers one CDR3 protein and lists the most common genes and DNA from its rows. Here the V and J calls rest on TCRdb's processing, not on the authors' analysis. Recorded for this sample are fewer than 95,000 distinct CDR3 sequences; approximately 15% of them occurred a single time. The ten top clones hold under 45% of the sample.

Trimming leaves V shorter by 3 bases and J shorter by 4 bases, with the junction holding 6 bases beyond the gene matches. From the germline V gene, CDR1 is MDHEN and CDR2 is SYDVKM. The CDR3 runs 15 residues from the cysteine to the phenylalanine. CDR3 DNA is the only sequence kept; it has 45 bases, read in frame from the first base. The source of this sequence is a man aged 18 to 29 who had mild COVID-19 (a few samples of this study predate the infection). The sample titles of this study are shuffled in the database, so cell type and time point are left out; the donor was told from shared clones. The rearrangement combines TRBV28 with TRBJ2-5; TRBD1 aligns with 9 central bases. Sequenced sample: PBMCs or a T cell subset sorted from them (not recorded which). CDR3 region: CASSFPGQGIETQYF. Here is the DNA: TGTGCCAGCAGTTTCCCGGGACAGGGTATAGAGACCCAGTACTTC.